This TCR beta chain is drawn from a study of cytomegalovirus exposure and HLA in healthy donors. The wider study: Out of 150 million to 200 million T cells, an earlier analysis found roughly 100 million unique TCR beta sequences in total. General observations from the study: It was confirmed in vitro that a few of the CMV-associated chains were specific for CMV antigens. About 90% or about 30% of the time was how often most TCR beta V segments were productive, according to an earlier analysis.

V lost 6 bases and J lost 8; bases outside the gene matches: 12. The CDR3 length is 15 residues. Germline assignment: CDR1 SGHTA and CDR2 FQGNSA. A note on this clone: Its antigen remains unidentified.

All donors participated as healthy donors of bone marrow. PCR involved 60 Vbeta and 13 Jbeta primers. The assay was immunoSEQ multiplex PCR, and TCRdb's table has in-frame clones only and misses some. The table lists 150,000 to 250,000 clones, approximately 78% of them singletons. The sequence derives from a woman in her fifties or sixties in good health and CMV-seropositive. Sample: PBMCs. The V call is TRBV7-2, the J call TRBJ2-1; TRBD1 agrees at 8 bases. CDR3 nucleotide sequence: TGTGCCAGCAGAACCTCTGGACAGGGTTCCTATGAGCAGTTCTTC. Translation gives CASRTSGQGSYEQFF.